A selection of T cell receptor beta chains follows, all from one sample in a study of T cells in Graves' hyperthyroidism and ophthalmopathy. TCRdb called the multiplex PCR reads again in MiXCR, with one record for every CDR3 protein. Of approximately 400,000 distinct CDR3 sequences in the sample, less than 15% were seen once. The sample consisted of blood. The receptor set was obtained from a young man with Graves' hyperthyroidism that later progressed to Graves' ophthalmopathy. The CDR3 runs from the conserved cysteine through the conserved F or W. The D gene is left open where the match is weak. Only some rows state a clone size, as once, few, many or a class for expanded clones.

V: TRBV11-2
D: .
size: many
J: TRBJ1-2
CDR3: CASSLAHWARSGGYTF
DNA: TGTGCCAGCAGCTTAGCCCATTGGGCCCGATCGGGGGGCTACACCTTC

V: TRBV12-3/TRBV12-4
D: TRBD2
size: .
J: TRBJ2-1
CDR3: CASSNRGGGLYNEQFF
DNA: TGTGCCAGCAGTAACCGGGGCGGGGGGCTATACAATGAGCAGTTCTTC

V: TRBV7-6
D: .
size: .
J: TRBJ1-5
CDR3: CASSLNGYQPQHF
DNA: TGTGCCAGCAGCCTAAACGGGTATCAGCCCCAGCATTTT

V: TRBV28
D: .
size: .
J: TRBJ2-1
CDR3: CASTAGIWEQFF
DNA: TGTGCCAGCACCGCGGGGATTTGGGAGCAGTTCTTC

V: TRBV20-1
D: .
size: many
J: TRBJ1-2
CDR3: CSARLTGNYGYTF
DNA: TGCAGTGCTAGGCTTACAGGGAACTATGGCTACACCTTC

V: TRBV6-9
D: TRBD2
size: few
J: TRBJ2-7
CDR3: CASMGRGDEQYF
DNA: TGTGCCAGCATGGGGCGGGGGGACGAGCAGTACTTC

V: TRBV7-8
D: .
size: few
J: TRBJ2-7
CDR3: CASSLPSSLEQYF
DNA: TGTGCCAGCAGCTTGCCTTCAAGCTTAGAGCAGTACTTC

V: TRBV19
D: TRBD1
size: .
J: TRBJ1-5
CDR3: CASSQEAGTGHQPQHF
DNA: TGTGCCAGTAGTCAGGAAGCCGGGACAGGGCATCAGCCCCAGCATTTT

V: TRBV29-1
D: TRBD1
size: few
J: TRBJ2-7
CDR3: CSVGQPAYEQYF
DNA: TGCAGCGTGGGACAGCCAGCCTACGAGCAGTACTTC

V: TRBV20-1
D: .
size: few
J: TRBJ2-7
CDR3: CSAPTGSLTYEQYF
DNA: TGCAGTGCACCCACAGGGAGTCTGACCTACGAGCAGTACTTC

V: TRBV7-9
D: .
size: few
J: TRBJ1-1
CDR3: CASSFEGWGTEAFF
DNA: TGTGCCAGCAGCTTCGAGGGATGGGGCACTGAAGCTTTCTTT

V: TRBV20-1
D: .
size: many
J: TRBJ2-7
CDR3: CSARDIDYTYEQYF
DNA: TGCAGTGCTAGAGATATTGACTACACCTACGAGCAGTACTTC

V: TRBV20-1
D: .
size: many
J: TRBJ2-4
CDR3: CSARDSAGDIQYF
DNA: TGCAGTGCTAGGGACAGCGCCGGGGACATTCAGTACTTC

V: TRBV20-1
D: TRBD1
size: many
J: TRBJ2-1
CDR3: CSAPDPSGQGGNEQFF
DNA: TGCAGTGCCCCAGACCCGTCGGGACAGGGTGGCAATGAGCAGTTCTTC

V: TRBV15
D: TRBD1
size: few
J: TRBJ2-2
CDR3: CATSETGDTGELFF
DNA: TGTGCCACCAGCGAGACAGGGGACACCGGGGAGCTGTTTTTT

V: TRBV6-6
D: .
size: .
J: TRBJ2-1
CDR3: CASSYPGQRPSYNEQFF
DNA: TGTGCCAGCAGTTACCCCGGACAGAGACCTTCCTACAATGAGCAGTTCTTC

V: TRBV12-3/TRBV12-4
D: .
size: many
J: TRBJ2-3
CDR3: CASRSPEGVEDTQYF
DNA: TGTGCCAGCAGATCACCCGAGGGTGTGGAGGATACGCAGTATTTT

V: TRBV6-2/TRBV6-3
D: TRBD1
size: .
J: TRBJ1-2
CDR3: CASSSTGATYGYTF
DNA: TGTGCCAGCAGTTCGACAGGGGCCACCTATGGCTACACCTTC

V: TRBV7-2
D: .
size: many
J: TRBJ2-7
CDR3: CASSVRDGSYEQYF
DNA: TGTGCCAGCAGCGTCCGGGACGGTTCCTACGAGCAGTACTTC

V: TRBV6-2/TRBV6-3
D: .
size: many
J: TRBJ1-2
CDR3: CASSYRTAFNYGYTF
DNA: TGTGCCAGCAGTTACCGTACGGCCTTTAACTATGGCTACACCTTC

V: TRBV19
D: .
size: .
J: TRBJ1-2
CDR3: CASRPSWRDGYTF
DNA: TGTGCCAGTAGGCCCTCCTGGAGGGATGGCTACACCTTC

V: TRBV12-3/TRBV12-4
D: .
size: many
J: TRBJ1-2
CDR3: CATTDVALYGYTF
DNA: TGTGCCACCACAGACGTCGCACTCTATGGCTACACCTTC

V: TRBV12-3/TRBV12-4
D: .
size: few
J: TRBJ2-2
CDR3: CASKYGRGQRENTGELFF
DNA: TGTGCCAGCAAGTATGGGCGGGGCCAGAGAGAGAACACCGGGGAGCTGTTTTTT

V: TRBV20-1
D: TRBD1
size: few
J: TRBJ1-5
CDR3: CSAQQGAESNQPQHF
DNA: TGCAGTGCCCAACAGGGGGCGGAAAGCAATCAGCCCCAGCATTTT

V: TRBV7-3
D: .
size: .
J: TRBJ2-5
CDR3: CASSLKGVSAQETQYF
DNA: TGTGCCAGCAGCTTAAAGGGGGTTAGCGCCCAAGAGACCCAGTACTTC

V: TRBV7-6
D: .
size: .
J: TRBJ2-7
CDR3: CASSSPGTFEQYF
DNA: TGTGCCAGCAGCTCCCCAGGGACATTCGAGCAGTACTTC

V: TRBV7-3
D: TRBD2
size: few
J: TRBJ2-5
CDR3: CASSRGVSGETQYF
DNA: TGTGCCAGCAGCCGGGGGGTCTCGGGAGAGACCCAGTACTTC

V: TRBV18
D: .
size: few
J: TRBJ1-5
CDR3: CASSPLSSGGFYPPQHF
DNA: TGTGCCAGCTCACCACTTTCATCCGGAGGGTTTTATCCGCCCCAGCATTTT

V: TRBV5-1
D: TRBD2
size: .
J: TRBJ2-2
CDR3: CASSLALGGLVGPGELFF
DNA: TGCGCCAGCAGCTTGGCCTTGGGTGGACTAGTCGGTCCCGGGGAGCTGTTTTTT

V: TRBV5-6
D: .
size: .
J: TRBJ2-5
CDR3: CASSYGPGSETQYF
DNA: TGTGCCAGCAGCTACGGACCAGGGAGTGAGACCCAGTACTTC

V: TRBV20-1
D: .
size: few
J: TRBJ2-1
CDR3: CSARDYNEQFF
DNA: TGCAGTGCCAGGGATTACAATGAGCAGTTCTTC

V: TRBV12-3/TRBV12-4
D: .
size: few
J: TRBJ2-2
CDR3: CASSVRGSDTGELFF
DNA: TGTGCCAGCAGTGTAAGGGGGTCAGACACCGGGGAGCTGTTTTTT

V: TRBV28
D: .
size: many
J: TRBJ1-3
CDR3: CASSFGLRDAGSSGNTIYF
DNA: TGTGCCAGCAGTTTCGGGCTCCGGGACGCCGGGAGCTCTGGAAACACCATATATTTT

V: TRBV7-2
D: .
size: many
J: TRBJ2-7
CDR3: CASSYYGDYEQYF
DNA: TGTGCCAGCAGCTACTACGGGGACTACGAGCAGTACTTC

V: TRBV6-1
D: .
size: many
J: TRBJ1-1
CDR3: CASSDSGRTEAFF
DNA: TGTGCCAGCAGTGATTCAGGGAGGACTGAAGCTTTCTTT

V: TRBV20-1
D: .
size: many
J: TRBJ1-2
CDR3: CSAGTGLTWDYGYTF
DNA: TGCAGTGCTGGAACCGGCCTCACTTGGGACTATGGCTACACCTTC

V: TRBV6-1
D: TRBD1
size: many
J: TRBJ2-7
CDR3: CASRQDRVREQYF
DNA: TGTGCCAGCAGACAGGACAGGGTGAGGGAGCAGTACTTC

V: TRBV5-1
D: TRBD1
size: few
J: TRBJ2-6
CDR3: CASSPGQGAESGANVLTF
DNA: TGCGCCAGCAGCCCGGGACAGGGGGCTGAATCTGGGGCCAACGTCCTGACTTTC

V: TRBV28
D: .
size: .
J: TRBJ1-5
CDR3: CASILGQPQHF
DNA: .

V: TRBV5-1
D: TRBD1
size: few
J: TRBJ1-2
CDR3: CASSLGRDRALDGYTF
DNA: TGCGCCAGCAGCTTGGGTCGGGACAGGGCTCTCGATGGCTACACCTTC

V: TRBV6-5
D: .
size: many
J: TRBJ2-1
CDR3: CASSYSAGTNNEQFF
DNA: TGTGCCAGCAGTTACTCGGCGGGGACAAACAATGAGCAGTTCTTC

V: TRBV3-1
D: .
size: many
J: TRBJ1-2
CDR3: CASSQDASVGYGYTF
DNA: TGTGCCAGCAGCCAAGATGCGTCTGTGGGCTATGGCTACACCTTC